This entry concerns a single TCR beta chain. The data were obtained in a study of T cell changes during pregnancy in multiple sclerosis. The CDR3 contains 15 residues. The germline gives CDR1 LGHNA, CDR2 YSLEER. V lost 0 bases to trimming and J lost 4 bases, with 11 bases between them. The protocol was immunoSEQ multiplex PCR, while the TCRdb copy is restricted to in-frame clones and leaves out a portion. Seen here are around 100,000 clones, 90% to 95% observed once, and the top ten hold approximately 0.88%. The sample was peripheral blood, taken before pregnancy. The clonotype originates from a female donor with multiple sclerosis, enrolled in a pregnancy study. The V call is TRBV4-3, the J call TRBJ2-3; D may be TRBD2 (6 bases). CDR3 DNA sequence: TGCGCCAGCAGCCAAGAAGATGAGCGGGCAGATACGCAGTATTTT. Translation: CASSQEDERADTQYF.